This TCR beta chain was sequenced in a study of blood T cell repertoires in COVID-19 (TCRdb year 2020). About the investigation overall: Collaborator samples came from the United States, Italy and Spain and covered acute and convalescent phases of COVID-19. The material from the prospective study consisted of cDNA or gDNA derived from T cells, B-cell-depleted T cells, or PBMCs. Subjects who had been exposed to COVID-19, were actively infected with it, or had recovered from it provided the deeply sampled blood TCRbeta repertoires that made up the dataset. The repertoires were released in a freely available public database intended as a resource for research on the immune response to SARS-CoV-2. The samples were drawn from two sources: the first 160 participants of the ongoing ImmuneRACE study, and about 1,300 subjects contributed by 6 global collaborators. Sample metadata almost always included a de-identified subject ID, COVID-19 status, age in years and sex. HLA class I and class II types, where available, came from metadata supplied by the sample provider rather than from assay-based typing. Findings and caveats that apply to the study as a whole: How much clinical and demographic metadata was included differed by source and by participant, and the metadata was provided uncurated.

This clone has a single count. There is no known antigen for this receptor. Base qualities are not recorded, but no much larger clone differs from it by a single base. The germline V end is reduced by 5 bases and the J end by 7 bases; junction bases left unmatched: 15. Via the germline V gene (reference sequence), CDR1 is SEHNR and CDR2 FQNEAQ. Taken from cysteine to phenylalanine, the CDR3 has 16 residues. The entry retains the CDR3 DNA only, 48 bases that are in frame from base 1. One collaborating source in Seattle enrolled patients during active infection and followed them longitudinally through the course of disease. Each collaborating institution followed its own protocols to collect whole blood in K2EDTA tubes. For TCRbeta analysis, collaborator samples were shipped as frozen whole blood, as isolated PBMCs, or as DNA extracted from either sample type. The immunoSEQ Assay, a bias-controlled multiplex PCR, was used to amplify TCRbeta CDR3 regions from genomic DNA. As for how the authors treated the data: Nucleated cell counts per sample were estimated from amplification of reference gene primers within the assay. To quantify the absolute abundance of each unique TCRbeta CDR3 rearrangement, sequence reads were collapsed and filtered. For each sample, productive Simpson clonality was calculated as the square root of Simpson's diversity index across productive rearrangements. The table was pulled from immuneACCESS by TCRdb, which kept in-frame rearrangements only. Such tables lose some clones; where checked, under half of the loss comes from unresolved V genes, and the rest has no known cause. The V and J calls and clone size come from that table; D and trimming were worked out from the DNA. The sample contains under 250,000 clones, about 76% of them found a single time. The ten largest clones add up to around 6% of the sample.

This TCR derives from a middle-aged woman with COVID-19, enrolled during active disease. In this chain, TRBV7-9 is recombined with TRBJ2-3, with TRBD2 identical over 7 junction bases. Sequences were obtained from peripheral blood. The nucleotide sequence is TGTGCCAGCAGCCCCCCGGGCGGGAGTCGGTCAAATACGCAGTATTTT. Its translation reads: CASSPPGGSRSNTQYF.